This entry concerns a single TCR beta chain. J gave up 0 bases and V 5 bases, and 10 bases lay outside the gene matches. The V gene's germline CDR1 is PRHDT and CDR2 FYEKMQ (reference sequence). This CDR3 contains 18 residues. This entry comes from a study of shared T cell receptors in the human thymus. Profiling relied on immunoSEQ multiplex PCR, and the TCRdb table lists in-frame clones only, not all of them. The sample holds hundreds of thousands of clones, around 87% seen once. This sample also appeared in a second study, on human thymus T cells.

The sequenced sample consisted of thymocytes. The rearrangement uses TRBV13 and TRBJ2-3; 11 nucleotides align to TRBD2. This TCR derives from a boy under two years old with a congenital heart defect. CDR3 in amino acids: CASSNLAGGPSSTDTQYF. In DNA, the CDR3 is TGTGCCAGCAGCAATTTAGCGGGAGGGCCTTCTAGCACAGATACGCAGTATTTT.